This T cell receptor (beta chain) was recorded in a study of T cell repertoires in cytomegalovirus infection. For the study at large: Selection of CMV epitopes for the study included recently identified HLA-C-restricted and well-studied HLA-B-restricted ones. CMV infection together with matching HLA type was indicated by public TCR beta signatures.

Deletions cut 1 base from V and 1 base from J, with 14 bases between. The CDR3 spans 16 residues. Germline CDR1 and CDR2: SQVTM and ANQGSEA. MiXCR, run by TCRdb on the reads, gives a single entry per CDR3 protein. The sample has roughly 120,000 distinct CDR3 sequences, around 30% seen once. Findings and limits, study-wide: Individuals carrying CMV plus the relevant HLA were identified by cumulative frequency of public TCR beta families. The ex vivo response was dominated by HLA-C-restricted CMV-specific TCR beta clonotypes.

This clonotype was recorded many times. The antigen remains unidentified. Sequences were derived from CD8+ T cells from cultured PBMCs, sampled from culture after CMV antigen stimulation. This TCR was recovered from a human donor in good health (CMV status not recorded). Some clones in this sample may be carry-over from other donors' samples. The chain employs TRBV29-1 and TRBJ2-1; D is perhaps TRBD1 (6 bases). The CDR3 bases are TGCAGCGTTGAAGGGCCCAACAGGGAATCCTACAATGAGCAGTTCTTC. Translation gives CSVEGPNRESYNEQFF.